These 10 T cell receptor beta chains originate from one sample sequenced in a study of regulatory T cells in long-lasting Graves disease. Time point here: persistent/refractory GD, antithyroid drugs over 5 years with positive TRAb. Researchers made the TCR library from RNA that was extracted from PBMCs. In building TCR beta libraries, iRepertoire HTBI primers were used together with Arm-PCR of CDR3 regions. TCRdb redid the calling of the multiplex PCR reads with MiXCR, one entry per CDR3 protein. The sample carries 350,000 to 500,000 distinct CDR3 sequences, roughly 23% recorded once. This specimen consisted of peripheral blood mononuclear cells (PBMCs), obtained when the disease was refractory, from a patient treated with antithyroid drugs. The receptors originated from a female donor with Graves disease.

V gene TRBV2 combines with J gene TRBJ2-7; 8 bases align to TRBD2. CDR1 SNHLY and CDR2 FYNNEI come from the germline V gene. The CDR3 is 17 residues long. The trim removed 6 bases at V and 1 base at J, leaving 14 bases unmatched. The CDR3 nucleotides are TGTGCCAGCAGGATCCCACGGGGGGGTGGAAAATCCTACGAGCAGTACTTC. It yields the protein CASRIPRGGGKSYEQYF.

This clonotype appeared many times. The CDR3 DNA is TGCAGTGCTAGAGGAGGGACTAGCGGGAATCAGGAGCAGTACTTC. Translating it yields CSARGGTSGNQEQYF. This chain joins TRBV20-1 and TRBJ2-7, with 13 bases that match TRBD2. With 1 base clipped from V and 7 bases from J, the junction kept 7 bases outside the gene matches. The CDR3 loop spans 15 amino acids. The germline CDR1 and CDR2 sequences are DFQATT and SNEGSKA (reference sequence).

This clonotype was observed at least ten times. V usage is TRBV7-9 and J usage is TRBJ1-2, with TRBD1 identical over 7 bases. This CDR3 comprises 14 residues. V lost 5 bases and J lost 8; bases outside the gene matches: 11. Germline assignment: CDR1 SEHNR and CDR2 FQNEAQ (reference sequence). The CDR3 nucleotides are TGTGCCAGCAGCGACGAACCAGGGGGACGGGGCTACACCTTC. Its protein product is CASSDEPGGRGYTF. Complete variable domain (other parts from reference TRBV7-9 and TRBJ1-2): DTGVSQNPRHKITKRGQNVTFRCDPISEHNRLYWYRQTLGQGPEFLTYFQNEAQLEKSRLLSDRFSAERPKGSFSTLEIQRTEQGDSAMYLCASSDEPGGRGYTFGSGTRLTVV.

This clonotype came up many times. The chain couples TRBV9 to TRBJ1-2; 9 bases are shared with TRBD1. Germline CDR1 and CDR2: SGDLS and YYNGEE. The CDR3 is made up of 16 amino acids. With V trimmed by 3 bases and J by 2 bases, 8 bases remained unmatched. CDR3 in amino acids: CASSARDRVRNYGYTF. The CDR3, as DNA: TGTGCCAGCAGCGCCCGGGACAGGGTGCGGAACTATGGCTACACCTTC.

The CDR3 DNA reads as TGTGCCAGCTCACCACCACAGGGGTACAATGAGCAGTTCTTC. Its translation: CASSPPQGYNEQFF. The chain recombines TRBV18 with TRBJ2-1; 7 bases agree with TRBD1. The CDR3 is 14 residues long. CDR1 and CDR2 (germline): KGHSH, LQKENI. J was trimmed by 4 bases and V by 0 bases; bases with no gene match: 0.

Notes on this clonotype: It may be a read error: a sequence one base away is much more abundant. This chain joins TRBV28 and TRBJ2-7; D is ambiguous. The CDR3 extends over 11 amino acids. CDR1 is MDHEN and CDR2 is SYDVKM in the germline V gene. The CDR3 loop is CASSWEGERYF. The CDR3 coding sequence is TGTGCCAGCAGTTGGGAAGGCGAGCGGTACTTC.

This clonotype has a single count. The V call is TRBV5-6, the J call TRBJ2-7; D is perhaps TRBD1 or TRBD2 (5 bases each). The CDR3 spans 14 residues. Deletions cut 0 bases from V and 4 bases from J, with 11 bases between. Germline CDR1 is SGHDT and CDR2 is YYEEEE. In nucleotides, the CDR3 is TGTGCCAGCAGCTTGGCCCCAGGGAGTTACGAGCAGTACTTC. Translation gives CASSLAPGSYEQYF.

The chain uses TRBV15 and TRBJ2-7; possibly TRBD1 or TRBD2 for D (6 bases each). Germline V gene data show CDR1 as LNHNV and CDR2 as YYDKDF (reference sequence). V lost 3 bases, J lost 5 bases, and 20 bases lay in between. The CDR3 length is 16 residues. The CDR3 region has the DNA TGTGCCACCAGCAGGTGGGGGGTGGGGGCAGAGAACGAGCAGTACTTC. As protein: CATSRWGVGAENEQYF.

The chain carries TRBV27 and TRBJ1-1; no firm D call. This CDR3 comprises 14 residues. The ends were cut back, 2 bases at V and 3 bases at J, with 10 bases in the middle. Per the germline V gene, CDR1 is MNHEY and CDR2 is SMNVEV (reference sequence). CDR3 loop: CASSLVRGDTEAFF. As DNA, the CDR3 is TGTGCCAGCAGTTTAGTTCGGGGTGACACTGAAGCTTTCTTT.

V is TRBV14 and J is TRBJ1-6; no reliable D call. There are 14 residues in the CDR3. CDR1 and CDR2 (germline): SGHDN, FVKESK. V was shortened by 3 bases and J by 9 bases, with 12 bases between the two germline ends. The CDR3 sequence is CASSQSTRTSPLHF. The CDR3 nucleotides read TGTGCCAGCAGCCAGAGCACACGCACTTCACCCCTCCACTTT.